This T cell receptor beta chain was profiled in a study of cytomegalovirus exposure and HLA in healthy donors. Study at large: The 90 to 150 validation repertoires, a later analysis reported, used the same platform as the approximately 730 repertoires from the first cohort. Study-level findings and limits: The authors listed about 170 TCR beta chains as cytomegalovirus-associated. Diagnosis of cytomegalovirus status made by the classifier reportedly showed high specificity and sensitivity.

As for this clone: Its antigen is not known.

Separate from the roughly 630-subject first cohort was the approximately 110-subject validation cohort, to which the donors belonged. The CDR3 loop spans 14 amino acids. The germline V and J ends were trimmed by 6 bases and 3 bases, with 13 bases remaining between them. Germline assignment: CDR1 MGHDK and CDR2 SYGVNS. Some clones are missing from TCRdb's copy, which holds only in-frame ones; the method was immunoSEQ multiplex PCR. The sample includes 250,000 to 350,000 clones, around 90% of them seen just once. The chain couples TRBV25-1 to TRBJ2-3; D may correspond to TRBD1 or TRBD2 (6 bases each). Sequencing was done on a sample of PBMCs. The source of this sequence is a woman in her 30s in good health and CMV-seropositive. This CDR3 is CASRQGGTTDTQYF. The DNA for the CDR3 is TGTGCCAGCAGACAGGGCGGGACAACAGATACGCAGTATTTT.